This T cell receptor beta chain is drawn from a study of cytomegalovirus exposure and HLA in healthy donors. Trimming cost V 6 bases and J 2 bases; bases outside gene matches: 4. Germline V gives CDR1 SEHNR, CDR2 FQNEAQ (reference sequence). The CDR3 covers 15 residues. Study-level points and caveats: Earlier analysis yielded a pattern in which most TCR beta V segments were productive about 87% or about 30% of the time.

13 Jbeta primers and 60 Vbeta primers were used for the PCR. Generated by immunoSEQ multiplex PCR, the TCRdb table keeps only in-frame clones and is missing some. The sample contains about 170,000 clones, around 80% of which appear only once. Comment on this clone: Its antigen remains unknown.

The chain combines TRBV7-9 with TRBJ2-5, with 12 bases lining up with TRBD2. Sequencing was performed on PBMCs. This TCR came from a woman between 18 and 29 years old in good health and CMV-seronegative. DNA of the CDR3: TGTGCCAGCAGTTCCGGACTAGCGGGACAAGAGACCCAGTACTTC. Its translation is CASSSGLAGQETQYF.